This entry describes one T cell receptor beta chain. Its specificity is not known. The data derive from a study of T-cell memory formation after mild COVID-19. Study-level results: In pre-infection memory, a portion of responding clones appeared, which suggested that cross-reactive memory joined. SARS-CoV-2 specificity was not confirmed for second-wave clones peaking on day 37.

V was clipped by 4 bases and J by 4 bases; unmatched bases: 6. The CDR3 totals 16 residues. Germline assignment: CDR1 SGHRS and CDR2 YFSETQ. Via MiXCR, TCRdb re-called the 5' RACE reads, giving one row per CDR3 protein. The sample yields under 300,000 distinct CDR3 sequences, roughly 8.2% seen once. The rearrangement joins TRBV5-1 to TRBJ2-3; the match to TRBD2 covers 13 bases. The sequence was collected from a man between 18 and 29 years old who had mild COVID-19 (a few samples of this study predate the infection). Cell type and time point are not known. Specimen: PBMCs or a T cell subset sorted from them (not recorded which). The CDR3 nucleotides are TGCGCCAGCAGCGGATCACTAGCGGGGGGGTCAGATACGCAGTATTTT. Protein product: CASSGSLAGGSDTQYF.